This T cell receptor (beta chain) came from a study of blood T cell repertoires in COVID-19. TCRdb's copy holds only in-frame clones and misses some; the assay was immunoSEQ multiplex PCR. The sample has some 90,000 clones; roughly 87% are singletons. This CDR3 spans 14 amino acids. Per germline, CDR1 MNHEY and CDR2 SMNVEV (reference sequence). Trimming left V 6 bases short and J 4 bases short, with 12 bases between. The chain combines TRBV27 with TRBJ1-4; the D is unclear. The sample consisted of peripheral blood. The sequence derives from a man aged 50-60 years with acute or convalescent COVID-19. The CDR3 is CASSPRRVNEKLFF. The CDR3 coding sequence is TGTGCCAGCAGCCCACGGAGGGTTAATGAAAAACTGTTTTTT.